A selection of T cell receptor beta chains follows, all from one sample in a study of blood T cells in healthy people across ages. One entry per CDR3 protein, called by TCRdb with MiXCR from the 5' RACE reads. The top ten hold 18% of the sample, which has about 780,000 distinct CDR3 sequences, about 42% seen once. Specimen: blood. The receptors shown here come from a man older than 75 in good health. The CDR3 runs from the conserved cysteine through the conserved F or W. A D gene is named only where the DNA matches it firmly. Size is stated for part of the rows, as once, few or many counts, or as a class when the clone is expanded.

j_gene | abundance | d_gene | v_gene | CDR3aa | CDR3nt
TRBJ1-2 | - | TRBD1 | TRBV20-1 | CSADDREASYGYTF | TGCAGTGCGGACGACAGGGAAGCGAGCTATGGCTACACCTTC
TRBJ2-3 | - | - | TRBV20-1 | CSARRLGTDTQYF | TGCAGTGCTCGTCGACTTGGCACAGATACGCAGTATTTT
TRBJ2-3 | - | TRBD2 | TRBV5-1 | CASSSLARGASTDTQYF | TGCGCCAGCAGCTCACTCGCGCGGGGGGCAAGCACAGATACGCAGTATTTT
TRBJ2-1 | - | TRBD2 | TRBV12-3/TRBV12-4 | CASTPSSGRANEQFF | TGTGCCAGCACCCCATCCAGCGGGAGGGCCAATGAGCAGTTCTTC
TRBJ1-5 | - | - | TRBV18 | CASSPTADSNQPQHF | TGTGCCAGCTCACCGACAGCGGATAGCAATCAGCCCCAGCATTTT
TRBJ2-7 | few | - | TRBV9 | CASSSSPGGHLYEQYF | TGTGCCAGCAGCTCCTCCCCTGGGGGACACCTCTACGAGCAGTACTTC
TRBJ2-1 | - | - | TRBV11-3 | CASTTDPPNEQFF | TGTGCCAGCACTACAGACCCTCCAAATGAGCAGTTCTTC
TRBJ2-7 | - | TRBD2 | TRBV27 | CASSLQASGRVHEQYF | TGTGCCAGCAGTTTACAAGCTAGCGGGAGGGTTCACGAGCAGTACTTC
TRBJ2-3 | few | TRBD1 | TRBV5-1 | CASSTDRGQGTQYF | TGCGCCAGCAGCACTGACAGGGGGCAAGGTACGCAGTATTTT
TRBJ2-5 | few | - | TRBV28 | CASSLHIGTFLQETQYF | TGTGCCAGCAGTTTACACATCGGGACCTTTTTACAAGAGACCCAGTACTTC
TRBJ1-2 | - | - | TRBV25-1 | CASSDTSTANYGYTF | TGTGCCAGCAGTGACACTTCTACAGCTAACTATGGCTACACCTTC
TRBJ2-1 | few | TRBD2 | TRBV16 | CASSQSSGGLAGYNEQFF | TGTGCCAGCAGCCAATCATCGGGTGGGCTAGCGGGGTACAATGAGCAGTTCTTC
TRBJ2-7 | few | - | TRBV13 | CASGLSSYEQYF | TGTGCCAGCGGCCTCAGCTCCTACGAGCAGTACTTC
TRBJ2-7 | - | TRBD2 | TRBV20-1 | CSPQEGGRGYNEQYF | TGCAGTCCCCAGGAGGGCGGGAGAGGATACAATGAGCAGTACTTC
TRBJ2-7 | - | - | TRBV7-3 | CASSSAGRGYEQYF | TGTGCCAGCAGCTCTGCCGGCCGGGGCTACGAGCAGTACTTC
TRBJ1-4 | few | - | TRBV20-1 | CSARERGLYEKLFF | TGCAGTGCTAGAGAACGGGGGCTCTACGAAAAACTGTTTTTT
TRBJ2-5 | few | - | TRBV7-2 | CASSLDVGRWETQYF | TGTGCCAGCAGCTTAGACGTGGGGCGCTGGGAGACCCAGTACTTC
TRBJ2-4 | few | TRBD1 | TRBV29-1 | CRVDRGNIQYF | TGCCGCGTAGACAGGGGAAACATTCAGTACTTC
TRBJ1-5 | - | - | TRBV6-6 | CASVGGSYQPQHF | TGTGCCAGCGTGGGGGGAAGCTATCAGCCCCAGCATTTT
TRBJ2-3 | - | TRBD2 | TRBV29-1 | CSVDFGRAVDTQYF | TGCAGCGTTGATTTCGGGAGGGCCGTAGATACGCAGTATTTT
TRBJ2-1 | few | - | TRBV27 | CASSSPSSERLQFF | TGTGCCAGCAGTTCCCCTAGTAGTGAAAGATTACAGTTCTTC
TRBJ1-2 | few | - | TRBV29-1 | CSVGGDKSGGYTF | TGCAGCGTTGGTGGGGACAAGTCTGGAGGCTACACCTTC
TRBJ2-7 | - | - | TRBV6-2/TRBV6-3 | CASSYETESYEQYF | TGTGCCAGCAGTTACGAAACAGAATCATACGAGCAGTACTTC
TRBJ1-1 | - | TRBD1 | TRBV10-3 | CAIRGGTGTEAFF | TGTGCCATCAGAGGGGGGACAGGCACTGAAGCTTTCTTT
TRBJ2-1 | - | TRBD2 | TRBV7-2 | CASSLGLAVSTTGEQFF | TGTGCCAGCAGCTTAGGCCTAGCGGTATCTACAACCGGGGAGCAGTTCTTC
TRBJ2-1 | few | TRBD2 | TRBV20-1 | CSVRLSGRAHNEQFF | TGCAGTGTTCGCCTTAGCGGGAGAGCCCACAATGAGCAGTTCTTC
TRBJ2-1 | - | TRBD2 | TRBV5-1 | CASSPGTSKNEQFF | TGCGCCAGCAGCCCCGGGACTAGCAAGAATGAGCAGTTCTTC
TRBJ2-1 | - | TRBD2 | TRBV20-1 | CSARDSSGRYNEQFF | TGCAGTGCTAGAGACTCTAGCGGGAGGTACAATGAGCAGTTCTTC
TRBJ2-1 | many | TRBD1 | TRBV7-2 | CASSQQGASYNEQFF | TGTGCCAGCAGCCAACAGGGGGCATCCTACAATGAGCAGTTCTTC
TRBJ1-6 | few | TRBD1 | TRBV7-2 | CASSVTGDNSPLHF | TGTGCCAGCAGTGTGACAGGGGATAATTCACCCCTCCACTTT
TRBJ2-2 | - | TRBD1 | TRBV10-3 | CAISGTGRIGELFF | TGTGCCATCAGCGGGACAGGCCGGATCGGGGAGCTGTTTTTT
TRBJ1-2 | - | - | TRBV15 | CATSRDRGPGYGYTF | TGTGCCACCAGCAGAGATCGGGGGCCGGGATATGGCTACACCTTC
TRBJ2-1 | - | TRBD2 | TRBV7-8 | CASSPTLRVAGADSEQFF | TGTGCCAGCAGCCCAACGCTTAGGGTAGCGGGAGCCGACAGTGAGCAGTTCTTC
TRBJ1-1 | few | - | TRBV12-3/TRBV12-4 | CASSFREVAEAFF | TGTGCCAGCAGTTTTCGGGAGGTAGCTGAAGCTTTCTTT
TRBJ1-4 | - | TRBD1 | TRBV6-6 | CASSYTGTGEQKLFF | TGTGCCAGCAGTTATACCGGGACAGGAGAACAAAAACTGTTTTTT
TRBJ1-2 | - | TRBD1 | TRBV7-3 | CASSPRTGGYGYTF | TGTGCCAGCAGCCCAAGGACAGGGGGCTATGGCTACACCTTC
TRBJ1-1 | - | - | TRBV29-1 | CSARTSGDTEAFF | TGCAGCGCCCGAACTTCAGGAGACACTGAAGCTTTCTTT
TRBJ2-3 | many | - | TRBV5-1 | CASSLEGGTDTQYF | TGCGCCAGCAGCTTGGAAGGTGGTACAGATACGCAGTATTTT
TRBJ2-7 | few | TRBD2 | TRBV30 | CAWGLAGTYEQYF | TGTGCCTGGGGGCTAGCGGGCACCTACGAGCAGTACTTC
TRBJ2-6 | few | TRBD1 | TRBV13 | CASSLAGQGNVLTF | TGTGCCAGCAGCTTAGCGGGACAGGGTAACGTCCTGACTTTC
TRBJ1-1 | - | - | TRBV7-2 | CASSFQGSGNTEAFF | TGTGCCAGCAGCTTCCAGGGGTCTGGGAACACTGAAGCTTTCTTT
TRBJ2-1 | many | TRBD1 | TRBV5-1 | CASSLGTPGQGVYEQFF | TGCGCCAGCAGCTTGGGTACCCCGGGACAGGGGGTCTATGAGCAGTTCTTC
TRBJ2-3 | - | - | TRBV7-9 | CASSLTTATGTSTDTQYF | TGTGCCAGCAGCCTAACGACCGCGACAGGGACTAGCACAGATACGCAGTATTTT
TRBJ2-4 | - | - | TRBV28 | CASSSGDGNIQYF | TGTGCCAGCAGTTCAGGGGATGGAAACATTCAGTACTTC
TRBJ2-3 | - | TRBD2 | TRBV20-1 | CSAAPSGMGTDTQYF | TGCAGTGCTGCCCCGAGCGGGATGGGCACAGATACGCAGTATTTT
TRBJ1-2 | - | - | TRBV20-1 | CSARSGLGAKNSRDGYTF | TGCAGTGCTAGAAGCGGCCTGGGGGCGAAAAACTCCCGGGACGGCTACACCTTC
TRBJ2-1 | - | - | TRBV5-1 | CASSSTGEPYNEQFF | TGCGCCAGCAGCTCAACGGGAGAACCTTACAATGAGCAGTTCTTC
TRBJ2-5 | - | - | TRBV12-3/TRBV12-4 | CASSLPWVQYF | TGTGCCAGCAGTCTACCCTGGGTGCAGTACTTC
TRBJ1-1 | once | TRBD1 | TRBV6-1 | CASSAGGSGTEAFF | TGTGCCAGCAGTGCAGGGGGCTCCGGGACTGAAGCTTTCTTT
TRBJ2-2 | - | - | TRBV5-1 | CASRSGVTGELFF | TGCGCCAGCAGGTCGGGAGTTACCGGGGAGCTGTTTTTT